These 31 T cell receptor beta chains were all obtained from the same sample, sequenced in a study of T cells in Graves' hyperthyroidism and ophthalmopathy. Regions amplified from RNA transcripts were the TCR beta CDR3 regions. Using the HTBI primer set, a first-round RT-PCR was run on the TCR CDR3. One entry per CDR3 protein results from TCRdb running MiXCR on the multiplex PCR reads. The data show 500,000 or so distinct CDR3 sequences, about 15% seen once. Sequenced: blood. The source of these receptors is a woman aged 18-29 years with Graves' ophthalmopathy.

This chain joins TRBV7-2 and TRBJ1-1; TRBD1 might be the D (5 bases). Trimming cost V 5 bases and J 8 bases, with 18 bases left between them. This CDR3 contains 14 residues. Germline-derived CDR1 and CDR2 are SGHTA and FQGNSA. This CDR3 is CASSHTGEGREAFF. The CDR3 DNA sequence: TGTGCCAGCAGCCACACAGGAGAGGGACGGGAAGCTTTCTTT.

Concerning this clonotype: The missing conserved phenylalanine or tryptophan at the end of this CDR3 makes a read error likely. V gene TRBV7-9 combines with J gene TRBJ1-3; unclear D gene. Germline V gene lookup returns CDR1 SEHNR and CDR2 FQNEAQ (reference sequence). The V and J ends lost 5 bases and 0 bases respectively, with 11 bases between them. This CDR3 has 15 amino acids. CDR3 sequence reads: CASSRWGISGNTIYL. CDR3 in DNA: TGTGCCAGCAGCCGGTGGGGTATCTCTGGAAACACCATATATCTT.

This clonotype was seen many times. The chain carries TRBV28 and TRBJ2-7; D is ambiguous. CDR1 MDHEN and CDR2 SYDVKM come from the germline V gene. The CDR3 has 12 amino acids. V dropped 2 bases and J dropped 3 bases, with 5 bases sitting between them. Written as DNA, the CDR3 is TGTGCCAGCAGTTTAACAGTCTACGAGCAGTACTTC. This gives the protein CASSLTVYEQYF.

At least ten counts were recorded for this clonotype. V and J are TRBV20-1 and TRBJ1-6, with D unresolved. This CDR3 is built from 13 residues. V gave up 5 bases and J gave up 6 bases, with 11 bases separating them. Germline CDR1 DFQATT, CDR2 SNEGSKA (reference sequence). CDR3 protein: CSAHPTTNSPLHF. The CDR3 bases are TGCAGTGCTCATCCGACGACTAATTCACCCCTCCACTTT.

The chain has TRBV7-9 and TRBJ2-1; 7 bases match TRBD2. Germline V gene sequence: CDR1 SEHNR, CDR2 FQNEAQ (reference sequence). Losses at the gene ends were 1 base for V and 7 bases for J; bases not matched to a gene: 7. This CDR3 is 15 amino acids long. The CDR3 reads CASSLEAGTKNEQFF. The CDR3 DNA is TGTGCCAGCAGCTTAGAAGCGGGAACGAAAAATGAGCAGTTCTTC.

This clonotype has a handful of counts. The rearrangement uses TRBV2 and TRBJ1-3; D ambiguous. Germline-derived CDR1 and CDR2 are SNHLY and FYNNEI. This CDR3 comprises 15 residues. V was pared by 6 bases and J by 0 bases, with 12 bases between. The CDR3 DNA follows: TGTGCCAGCAGCCTCGAAACCAGCTCTGGAAACACCATATATTTT. It yields the protein CASSLETSSGNTIYF.

A few counts support this clonotype. The chain carries TRBV5-6 and TRBJ1-1, with no clear D. Germline V gene data show CDR1 as SGHDT and CDR2 as YYEEEE. The CDR3 extends over 18 amino acids. The ends were cut back, 0 bases at V and 3 bases at J, with 21 bases in the middle. The DNA for the CDR3 is TGTGCCAGCAGCTTGGTGTTAGGCGGGAGTCGAGGTGACACTGAAGCTTTCTTT. Its translation is CASSLVLGGSRGDTEAFF.

The rearrangement uses TRBV29-1 and TRBJ2-2; 11 bases fit TRBD2. There are 16 residues in the CDR3. The V gene's germline CDR1 is SQVTM and CDR2 ANQGSEA. V trimming: 6 bases; J trimming: 5 bases; junction bases outside the gene matches: 11. The DNA for the CDR3 is TGCAGCGTGGAACTAGCGGGAGATGGTCCGACCGGGGAGCTGTTTTTT. It specifies CSVELAGDGPTGELFF.

There are a few counts of this clonotype. The chain carries TRBV19 and TRBJ2-7; 7 nucleotides line up with TRBD2. Germline CDR1 reads LNHDA; CDR2 reads SQIVND (reference sequence). V lost 1 base and J lost 0; bases outside the gene matches: 6. CDR3 length: 16 amino acids. In DNA form, the CDR3 reads TGTGCCAGTAGTATAGGGTCGGGAGGCATCTCCTACGAGCAGTACTTC. It specifies CASSIGSGGISYEQYF.

In this sample, this clonotype turned up a few times. The junction does not match germline at one end; this may be a read error. The V call is TRBV2, the J call TRBJ2-5; 7 nucleotides agree with TRBD2. Germline CDR1 SNHLY, CDR2 FYNNEI. This CDR3 has 16 residues. The CDR3 loop reads CASSEGVAGRGEAQYF. Here the CDR3 DNA reads TGTGCCAGCAGTGAAGGGGTAGCGGGCCGTGGAGAGGCCCAGTACTTC.

The sample holds a few counts of this clonotype. The gene calls are TRBV24-1 and TRBJ2-5, with D possibly matching TRBD1 (6 bases). V was cut by 4 bases and J by 4 bases, with 21 bases left in between. CDR1 and CDR2 from the germline V gene are KGHDR and SFDVKD. The CDR3 is 17 amino acids. CDR3 sequence (DNA): TGTGCCACCAGTGAGCACCCTAAGACAGGCCTTCCAGAGACCCAGTACTTC. Translating it yields CATSEHPKTGLPETQYF.

This clonotype turned up a few times. The CDR3 bases are TGTGCCAGCAGCCCTGGGACAGGAAGGGGTGGCTACACCTTC. Its translation: CASSPGTGRGGYTF. This chain connects TRBV7-9 to TRBJ1-2; TRBD1 aligns across 8 bases. Trimming cost V 5 bases and J 7 bases; bases outside gene matches: 9. Germline loops: CDR1 SEHNR, CDR2 FQNEAQ (reference sequence). This CDR3 is built from 14 residues.

The CDR3: CASSPSSLHTDTQYF. The CDR3 DNA reads TGTGCCAGCAGCCCTTCCAGCTTGCACACAGATACGCAGTATTTT. The rearrangement links TRBV11-2 to TRBJ2-3; no clear D gene. Trimming cost V 5 bases and J 2 bases, with 14 bases left between them. CDR1 and CDR2 from the germline V gene are SGHAT and FQNNGV. The CDR3 consists of 15 residues.

In this sample, this clonotype turned up many times. This chain joins TRBV20-1 and TRBJ2-7; the D gene is possibly TRBD1 (6 bases). V lost 3 bases and J 3 bases, leaving 12 bases between the germline ends. The CDR3 is made up of 13 amino acids. The germline CDR1 and CDR2 sequences are DFQATT and SNEGSKA (reference sequence). The CDR3 reads CSASAEGGYEQYF. As DNA, the CDR3 is TGCAGTGCTAGTGCGGAAGGGGGCTACGAGCAGTACTTC.

The rearrangement links TRBV30 to TRBJ1-5; D is ambiguous. This CDR3 has 16 amino acids. In germline, CDR1 is GTSNPN, CDR2 SVGIG (reference sequence). Trimming removed 1 base at V and 3 bases at J, with 16 bases between. For the CDR3, the DNA is TGTGCCTGGAGTGAGGCCCCCTGGGGTAACAATCAGCCCCAGCATTTT. Protein sequence: CAWSEAPWGNNQPQHF. The variable domain in full, with the rest retrieved from reference TRBV30 and TRBJ1-5, is SQTIHQWPATLVQPVGSPLSLECTVEGTSNPNLYWYRQAAGRGLQLLFYSVGIGQISSEVPQNLSASRPQDRQFILSSKKLLLSDSGFYLCAWSEAPWGNNQPQHFGDGTRLSIL.

The chain uses TRBV3-1 and TRBJ1-3; possibly TRBD1 for D (6 bases). Germline CDR1 reads LGHDT; CDR2 reads YNNKEL (reference sequence). The germline V and J ends were trimmed by 4 bases and 4 bases, with 17 bases remaining between them. The CDR3 spans 16 residues. CDR3 sequence (DNA): TGTGCCAGCAGCCCCCCGGACAGTAGCGTGGGAAACACCATATATTTT. It yields the protein CASSPPDSSVGNTIYF.

The V and J genes are TRBV5-6 and TRBJ1-3; TRBD1 is a possible D gene (5 bases). Trimming removed 4 bases from V and 5 bases from J, with 22 bases in between. Germline values: CDR1 SGHDT, CDR2 YYEEEE. This CDR3 region has 17 residues. As DNA, the CDR3 is TGTGCCAGCAGCCAGCCACCGGGACGCACGGATAGAAACACCATATATTTT. It specifies CASSQPPGRTDRNTIYF.

This clonotype was seen repeatedly, ten times or more. V is TRBV27 and J is TRBJ2-7, with a tentative D call TRBD1 (5 bases). CDR3 length: 14 residues. Germline V CDR1 and CDR2: MNHEY, SMNVEV (reference sequence). With 3 bases removed from V and 5 bases from J, the gap between germline ends came to 14 bases. Here the CDR3 DNA reads TGTGCCAGCAGTTTTGATAGGGGTACCAACGAGCAGTACTTC. Amino acid sequence: CASSFDRGTNEQYF.

This clonotype has a handful of counts. This chain links TRBV29-1 with TRBJ1-1, with D perhaps TRBD1 (5 bases). The V end lost 6 bases, the J end lost 2 bases, and 19 bases lay between the germline ends. The CDR3 covers 15 residues. The V gene's germline CDR1 is SQVTM and CDR2 ANQGSEA. The CDR3 DNA reads TGCAGCGTAGTCCTTTTTTTGGGGGGAAACACTGAAGCTTTCTTT. Translating it yields CSVVLFLGGNTEAFF.

This clonotype was found many times. The chain has TRBV6-1 and TRBJ2-7; 15 bases map to TRBD2. Per the germline V gene, CDR1 is MNHNS and CDR2 is SASEGT. This CDR3 spans 18 amino acids. The J segment lost 0 bases and the V segment lost 6 bases, leaving 9 bases of the junction unmatched. This CDR3 is CASSLGLAGGRSSYEQYF. The CDR3 DNA follows: TGTGCCAGCAGCCTTGGACTAGCGGGAGGGAGGAGCTCCTACGAGCAGTACTTC.

Many counts were recorded for this clonotype. V and J are TRBV20-1 and TRBJ2-1; the D gene is possibly TRBD1 (5 bases). The CDR3 consists of 15 residues. Trimming stripped 6 bases from V and 13 bases from J, with 28 bases between. Germline values: CDR1 DFQATT, CDR2 SNEGSKA (reference sequence). This CDR3 reads CSAPSRGNSRDTQFF. DNA of the CDR3: TGCAGTGCCCCCAGTAGGGGTAACTCCCGAGATACTCAGTTCTTC.

There are many counts of this clonotype. The rearrangement uses TRBV3-1 and TRBJ1-1, with 8 positions matching TRBD1. CDR3 length: 13 amino acids. In germline, CDR1 is LGHDT, CDR2 YNNKEL (reference sequence). The trim removed 2 bases at V and 10 bases at J, leaving 6 bases unmatched. CDR3 amino acids: CASSQSGTGRAFF. The DNA of the CDR3 is TGTGCCAGCAGCCAATCCGGGACAGGCCGAGCTTTCTTT.

This clonotype was detected only a few times. This rearrangement joins TRBV7-9 to TRBJ1-5; D not resolved. CDR3 length equals 13 residues. V dropped 4 bases and J dropped 4 bases, with 8 bases sitting between them. The V gene's germline CDR1 is SEHNR and CDR2 FQNEAQ (reference sequence). The CDR3 is CASSSRWNQPQHF. In DNA form, the CDR3 reads TGTGCCAGCAGCTCGAGGTGGAATCAGCCCCAGCATTTT. The whole variable domain, remainder taken from reference TRBV7-9 and TRBJ1-5, is DTGVSQNPRHKITKRGQNVTFRCDPISEHNRLYWYRQTLGQGPEFLTYFQNEAQLEKSRLLSDRFSAERPKGSFSTLEIQRTEQGDSAMYLCASSSRWNQPQHFGDGTRLSIL.

As for this clonotype: A read error is possible here, since a much larger clone lies one base away. The rearrangement uses TRBV11-2 and TRBJ2-7; D tentatively reads TRBD1 or TRBD2 (5 bases each). Germline lookup yields CDR1 SGHAT and CDR2 FQNNGV. CDR3 length equals 13 residues. The CDR3: CAGSKRTPYEQYF. For the CDR3, the DNA is TGTGCCGGCAGCAAGCGGACACCCTACGAGCAGTACTTC.

In this sample, this clonotype turned up a few times. This rearrangement joins TRBV10-2 to TRBJ1-1; unclear D gene. The CDR3 sequence is 14 residues long. The germline V and J ends were trimmed by 5 bases and 1 base, with 11 bases remaining between them. From germline, CDR1 is WSHSY and CDR2 SAAADI. DNA of the CDR3: TGCGCCAGCAGTTCATCAGGATCGAACACTGAAGCTTTCTTT. As protein: CASSSSGSNTEAFF.

This clonotype was seen ten or more times. This chain links TRBV5-5 with TRBJ2-7; D is unresolved. V shed 2 bases and J shed 1 base, with 7 bases lying between them. CDR3 length: 13 amino acids. Germline assignment: CDR1 SGHKS and CDR2 YYEKEE (reference sequence). In nucleotides, the CDR3 is TGTGCCAGCAGCTTTACACGGTCCTACGAGCAGTACTTC. Translation: CASSFTRSYEQYF.

This clonotype was seen ten or more times. The gene calls are TRBV6-1 and TRBJ2-7, with D perhaps TRBD2 (5 bases). The germline V and J ends were trimmed by 8 bases and 2 bases, with 22 bases remaining between them. Germline V CDR1 and CDR2: MNHNS, SASEGT. This CDR3 comprises 16 residues. In DNA, the CDR3 is TGTGCCAGCTCAAACCCGGGCGGAGGACCTACCTACGAGCAGTACTTC. Translation gives CASSNPGGGPTYEQYF.

The J gene is TRBJ1-2, the V gene TRBV14; 7 bases align to TRBD1. V lost 4 bases and J lost 7; bases outside the gene matches: 6. The CDR3 runs to 13 residues. Per the germline V gene, CDR1 is SGHDN and CDR2 is FVKESK. CDR3 amino acids: CASSPSTGVGYTF. DNA for the CDR3: TGTGCCAGCAGCCCCTCCACAGGGGTTGGCTACACCTTC. The variable domain in full, completed from reference TRBV14 and TRBJ1-2, reads EAGVTQFPSHSVIEKGQTVTLRCDPISGHDNLYWYRRVMGKEIKFLLHFVKESKQDESGMPNNRFLAERTGGTYSTLKVQPAELEDSGVYFCASSPSTGVGYTFGSGTRLTVV.

On this clonotype: At one end, the junction sequence differs from germline, possibly due to a read error. CDR3 loop: CASRQDGHRVLKANYGYTF. The CDR3 nucleotides are TGCGCCAGCAGGCAAGATGGACACAGGGTCTTGAAAGCTAACTATGGCTACACCTTC. This chain joins TRBV4-1 and TRBJ1-2, with a weak D call TRBD1 (6 bases). The CDR3 covers 19 residues. Per germline, CDR1 MGHRA and CDR2 YSYEKL.

This chain links TRBV27 with TRBJ2-7; either TRBD1 or TRBD2 may supply D (5 bases each). CDR1 MNHEY and CDR2 SMNVEV come from the germline V gene (reference sequence). The CDR3 length is 14 residues. V was clipped by 5 bases and J by 3 bases, with 14 bases between them. The CDR3 is CASSASGTGYEQYF. DNA for the CDR3: TGTGCCAGCAGTGCCTCCGGGACGGGCTACGAGCAGTACTTC.

This clonotype was observed a few times. The chain carries TRBV19 and TRBJ2-6; the match to TRBD1 covers 10 bases. Unmatched junction bases numbered 11, after V lost 4 bases and J lost 2 bases. The CDR3 contains 19 residues. Germline loops: CDR1 LNHDA, CDR2 SQIVND (reference sequence). The CDR3 nucleotides read TGTGCCAGTAGTACCAGCGACAGGGGGCTAGTACCTGGGGCCAACGTCCTGACTTTC. Protein sequence: CASSTSDRGLVPGANVLTF. The whole variable domain, remainder taken from reference TRBV19 and TRBJ2-6, is DGGITQSPKYLFRKEGQNVTLSCEQNLNHDAMYWYRQDPGQGLRLIYYSQIVNDFQKGDIAEGYSVSREKKESFPLTVTSAQKNPTAFYLCASSTSDRGLVPGANVLTFGAGSRLTVL.